This T cell receptor beta chain emerged from a study of cytomegalovirus exposure and HLA in healthy donors. Whole-study findings and limits: Overall, some 160 TCR beta chains were annotated as cytomegalovirus-associated. TCR beta sequences reportedly predicted most subjects' HLA-A and HLA-B alleles accurately.

It was with 60 Vbeta and 13 Jbeta primers that the PCR ran. Per the original methods: Some 9.9 million of 75 million to 85 million unique TCR beta chains were shared, per a later count. Libraries were prepared by immunoSEQ multiplex PCR; TCRdb keeps only in-frame clonotypes and omits some of them. The V and J calls and the clone size are those of that table, but D and trimming were determined from the DNA. The sample has approximately 130,000 clones; around 80% are singletons. A single count supports this clone. What it binds is unknown. The germline V gene encodes CDR1 LNHDA and CDR2 SQIVND (reference sequence). The ends were cut back, 5 bases at V and 3 bases at J, with 14 bases in the middle. This CDR3 has 15 residues.

The receptor was derived from a woman aged 45 to 65 in good health and CMV-seronegative. Sequenced sample: PBMCs. The rearrangement uses TRBV19 and TRBJ1-5, with a possible D match to TRBD1 (6 bases). CDR3 region: CASSSRQGINQPQHF. In DNA form, the CDR3 reads TGTGCCAGTAGTTCGCGTCAGGGGATCAATCAGCCCCAGCATTTT.